What follows are 27 T cell receptor beta chains derived from one specimen sequenced in a study of blood T cells in healthy people across ages (dated by TCRdb to between 2014 and 2016). The library came from 5' RACE. Sequenced on an Illumina HiSeq 2500. A second PCR of about 7 to 12 cycles was run with a J-beta primer mix and a sample-barcoded 5' primer. TCRdb itself trimmed the public reads at Q25 with fastp, ran MiXCR and retained productive beta chains. CDR3 protein sequences are deduplicated, and each keeps its most common genes and DNA. A total of about a million distinct CDR3 sequences appear in this sample, more than 30% of them only once. Of the sample, 13% is held by the ten largest clones. The sequenced sample was blood. The receptor source for this set is a man younger than 35 in good health.

The chain combines TRBV28 with TRBJ2-3; unclear D gene. V was cut by 6 bases and J by 1 base, with 8 bases left in between. The CDR3 totals 13 residues. From germline, CDR1 is MDHEN and CDR2 SYDVKM. CDR3 residues: CASRKLGTDTQYF. CDR3 DNA: TGTGCCAGCAGGAAACTCGGCACAGATACGCAGTATTTT.

This clonotype appeared a few times. This chain joins TRBV3-1 and TRBJ2-4; 7 nucleotides align to TRBD1. The J call may be mistaken, given a closer DNA end match to TRBJ2-5. The CDR3 extends over 17 amino acids. Germline V lookup: CDR1 LGHDT, CDR2 YNNKEL (reference sequence). CDR3 region: CASSQQHLGQGEETQYF. CDR3 DNA sequence: TGTGCCAGCAGCCAACAACACCTGGGGCAGGGGGAAGAGACCCAGTACTTC.

This rearrangement joins TRBV12-3 or TRBV12-4 to TRBJ2-1, with D perhaps given as TRBD1 or TRBD2 (5 bases each). The CDR3 spans 14 residues. CDR3: CAVVGAGSYNEQFF. As DNA, the CDR3 is TGTGCGGTGGTCGGGGCAGGGTCCTACAATGAGCAGTTCTTC.

About this clonotype itself: Sequence at one end of the junction differs from germline and may be a read error. This CDR3 is CGVLPRTYGYTF. CDR3 sequence (DNA): TGCGGCGTTCTCCCTAGGACCTATGGCTACACCTTC. The chain couples TRBV29-1 to TRBJ1-2; D not certain. The CDR3 loop spans 12 amino acids. Germline loops: CDR1 SQVTM, CDR2 ANQGSEA.

This clonotype has a handful of counts. The V call is TRBV12-3 or TRBV12-4, the J call TRBJ2-5, with 10 positions matching TRBD1. Germline trimming cut 7 bases from V and 5 bases from J; bases unmatched to any gene: 7. The CDR3 consists of 14 residues. The CDR3 bases are TGTGCCAGCATCCCGGGACAGGGGTCGGAGACCCAGTACTTC. As protein: CASIPGQGSETQYF.

CDR3 amino acids: CASSRQGWREKLFF. The CDR3 bases are TGTGCCAGCAGCCGACAGGGGTGGCGGGAAAAACTGTTTTTT. The V call is TRBV6-6, the J call TRBJ1-4; TRBD1 matches 8 bases. J was trimmed by 8 bases and V by 6 bases; bases with no gene match: 8. The CDR3 sequence is 14 residues long. Per the germline V gene, CDR1 is MNHNY and CDR2 is SVGAGI (reference sequence).

The V call is TRBV29-1, the J call TRBJ1-4; D may be TRBD1 (5 bases). Germline V CDR1 and CDR2: SQVTM, ANQGSEA. The CDR3 spans 13 residues. Trimming removed 4 bases at V and 8 bases at J, with 14 bases between. For the CDR3, the DNA is TGCAGCGTTGTCGGCAGGGAGGAAGAAAAACTGTTTTTT. Translation gives CSVVGREEEKLFF. Full variable domain (rest looked up from reference TRBV29-1 and TRBJ1-4): SAVISQKPSRDICQRGTSLTIQCQVDSQVTMMFWYRQQPGQSLTLIATANQGSEATYESGFVIDKFPISRPNLTFSTLTVSNMSPEDSSIYLCSVVGREEEKLFFGSGTQLSVL.

This clonotype occurred a few times. J is TRBJ1-1 and V is TRBV4-3, with 7 bases fitting TRBD1. V was clipped by 0 bases and J by 11 bases; unmatched bases: 12. The CDR3 extends over 15 amino acids. Germline CDR1 reads LGHNA; CDR2 reads YSLEER. CDR3 nucleotides: TGCGCCAGCAGCCAAGATGGCAGGGGGTCCCCTAGGGCTTTCTTT. Protein: CASSQDGRGSPRAFF.

V gene TRBV5-1 combines with J gene TRBJ1-1; 12 nucleotides match TRBD1. V shed 7 bases and J 6 bases; nucleotides not matched to a gene: 19. Germline assignment: CDR1 SGHRS and CDR2 YFSETQ. CDR3 length: 18 residues. The CDR3 DNA is TGCGCCAGCTATACTACATCCGGGACAGGGGGCAAAGGGGCTGAAGCTTTCTTT. This encodes CASYTTSGTGGKGAEAFF. Supplemented by reference TRBV5-1 and TRBJ1-1, the full variable domain reads KAGVTQTPRYLIKTRGQQVTLSCSPISGHRSVSWYQQTPGQGLQFLFEYFSETQRNKGNFPGRFSGRQFSNSRSEMNVSTLELGDSALYLCASYTTSGTGGKGAEAFFGQGTRLTVV.

The table lists this clonotype with many counts. This chain joins TRBV5-1 and TRBJ2-1; D not resolved. This CDR3 has 15 amino acids. Trimming cost V 2 bases and J 4 bases, with 13 bases left between them. Germline CDR1 SGHRS, CDR2 YFSETQ. The CDR3 region is CASSLYGQEYNEQFF. The CDR3 DNA follows: TGCGCCAGCAGCTTATACGGGCAGGAGTACAATGAGCAGTTCTTC. Using reference TRBV5-1 and TRBJ2-1 for the parts outside the CDR3, the full variable domain is KAGVTQTPRYLIKTRGQQVTLSCSPISGHRSVSWYQQTPGQGLQFLFEYFSETQRNKGNFPGRFSGRQFSNSRSEMNVSTLELGDSALYLCASSLYGQEYNEQFFGPGTRLTVL.

The J gene is TRBJ2-1, the V gene TRBV6-2 or TRBV6-3; D perhaps matches TRBD2 (6 bases). Deletions cut 1 base from V and 4 bases from J, with 14 bases between. CDR1 and CDR2 from the germline V gene are MNHEY and SVGEGT. This CDR3 has 16 residues. The DNA of the CDR3 is TGTGCCAGCAGTTACTTATTACCGGGACTGTACAATGAGCAGTTCTTC. Translated: CASSYLLPGLYNEQFF.

The sample holds many counts of this clonotype. Given a much more abundant clone one base away, this may be a read error. J is TRBJ2-1 and V is TRBV20-1; 9 positions match TRBD2. The J call may be faulty, since TRBJ2-7 better matches the DNA end. The CDR3 length is 18 residues. The germline V gene has CDR1 DFQATT and CDR2 SNEGSKA (reference sequence). CDR3 DNA sequence: TGCAGTGCTGAATCAGCGGGGGGTCATTCTGATTCCTACAATGAGCAGTACTTC. As protein: CSAESAGGHSDSYNEQYF.

This clonotype has just a few counts. The rearrangement links TRBV7-2 to TRBJ2-5; a possible D gene is TRBD1 (5 bases). V was shortened by 1 base and J by 5 bases, with 8 bases between the two germline ends. The CDR3 totals 13 residues. Per germline, CDR1 SGHTA and CDR2 FQGNSA. CDR3 nucleotide sequence: TGTGCCAGCAGCTTAGAGACAGTGGAGACCCAGTACTTC. Encoded protein: CASSLETVETQYF.

The CDR3 is CSVEGGPASGENTGELFF. CDR3 coding DNA: TGCAGCGTTGAGGGGGGCCCTGCTAGCGGGGAGAACACCGGGGAGCTGTTTTTT. The chain is built from TRBV29-1 and TRBJ2-2, with TRBD2 matching 9 bases. The CDR3 covers 18 residues. The J segment lost 1 base and the V segment lost 3 bases, leaving 12 bases of the junction unmatched. Germline V gene data show CDR1 as SQVTM and CDR2 as ANQGSEA.

This clonotype has a handful of counts. This chain uses TRBV6-5 with TRBJ2-7; 9 bases are shared with TRBD1. The CDR3 consists of 15 residues. Germline V gives CDR1 MNHEY, CDR2 SVGAGI. V shed 7 bases, J shed 4 bases, and the junction held 11 bases outside the gene matches. The CDR3: CASTYKQGAPYEQYF. CDR3 nucleotide sequence: TGTGCCAGCACCTATAAACAGGGGGCGCCTTACGAGCAGTACTTC.

The rearrangement joins TRBV4-2 to TRBJ2-3; 10 bases are a match to TRBD2. The CDR3 runs 20 residues. Germline V gene lookup returns CDR1 LGHNA and CDR2 YNFKEQ. Trimming cost V 4 bases and J 0 bases; bases outside gene matches: 16. This CDR3 reads CASSLRDSSGLAASTDTQYF. The CDR3, as DNA: TGTGCCAGCAGCCTCCGAGACTCCTCAGGACTAGCGGCGAGCACAGATACGCAGTATTTT.

This clonotype was detected a few times. This chain uses TRBV7-2 with TRBJ2-7; maybe TRBD1 (6 bases). This CDR3 spans 16 amino acids. Germline CDR1 SGHTA, CDR2 FQGNSA. V was shortened by 2 bases and J by 7 bases, with 21 bases between the two germline ends. CDR3 nucleotides: TGTGCCAGCAGCTTATCTGGGACACATGACTACAATGAGCAGTACTTC. It codes for CASSLSGTHDYNEQYF.

The rearrangement uses TRBV7-2 and TRBJ2-5, with 11 positions matching TRBD2. The germline V gene encodes CDR1 SGHTA and CDR2 FQGNSA. The CDR3 runs to 16 residues. V shed 5 bases, J shed 2 bases, and the junction held 7 bases outside the gene matches. In DNA, the CDR3 is TGTGCCAGCAGCCCTCGGACTAGCGGGTTTCAAGAGACCCAGTACTTC. Encoded protein: CASSPRTSGFQETQYF.

This clonotype was found a few times. This rearrangement joins TRBV7-2 to TRBJ2-7; D call uncertain. Trimming stripped 0 bases from V and 7 bases from J, with 16 bases between. Looked up from germline, CDR1 is SGHTA and CDR2 is FQGNSA. The CDR3 is 15 amino acids. CDR3 in amino acids: CASSLAVAAYNEQYF. The CDR3 region has the DNA TGTGCCAGCAGCTTAGCAGTTGCAGCTTACAATGAGCAGTACTTC.

V usage is TRBV15 and J usage is TRBJ2-2; a possible D gene is TRBD1 (5 bases). V lost 5 bases and J lost 0, with 10 bases in between. CDR1 and CDR2 (germline): LNHNV, YYDKDF (reference sequence). The CDR3 length is 15 residues. The CDR3 here is CATSSRQTNTGELFF. The CDR3 region has the DNA TGTGCCACCAGCTCTCGACAGACGAACACCGGGGAGCTGTTTTTT.

This clonotype appeared a few times. This chain uses TRBV11-2 with TRBJ2-4; no clear D. Germline loops: CDR1 SGHAT, CDR2 FQNNGV. The CDR3 covers 12 residues. Trimming removed 5 bases at V and 3 bases at J, with 5 bases between. As DNA, the CDR3 is TGTGCCAGCAGCGTGGGCAAAAACATTCAGTACTTC. This gives the protein CASSVGKNIQYF.

This clonotype was seen only a few times. J is TRBJ1-5 and V is TRBV10-3, with D perhaps matching TRBD1 (5 bases). With 4 bases removed from V and 0 bases from J, the gap between germline ends came to 7 bases. The germline V gene has CDR1 ENHRY and CDR2 SYGVKD. This CDR3 contains 14 residues. The CDR3 sequence is CAISAGGSNQPQHF. The DNA for the CDR3 is TGTGCCATCAGTGCGGGGGGTAGCAATCAGCCCCAGCATTTT.

This clonotype showed up just a few times. This sequence joins TRBV11-2 and TRBJ2-1; 7 bases are shared with TRBD2. The CDR3 covers 18 residues. The V segment lost 0 bases and the J segment 10 bases; nucleotides outside the gene matches: 18. Germline V gives CDR1 SGHAT, CDR2 FQNNGV. The CDR3 loop is CASSLDLSGGATRYEQFF. DNA of the CDR3: TGTGCCAGCAGCTTAGATCTCTCGGGGGGTGCTACCCGGTACGAGCAGTTCTTC.

The rearrangement links TRBV6-5 to TRBJ1-4; D perhaps matches TRBD1 (5 bases). V was pared by 4 bases and J by 5 bases, with 14 bases between. Germline lookup yields CDR1 MNHEY and CDR2 SVGAGI. This CDR3 region has 15 residues. CDR3 protein: CASSSGTASNEKLFF. CDR3 coding DNA: TGTGCCAGCAGTTCCGGGACGGCTTCGAATGAAAAACTGTTTTTT.

There are a few counts of this clonotype. The rearrangement joins TRBV7-2 to TRBJ1-2, with D possibly TRBD1 on 5 matching bases. The CDR3 contains 16 residues. V gave up 3 bases and J gave up 6 bases, with 20 bases separating them. Germline CDR1 reads SGHTA; CDR2 reads FQGNSA. In DNA form, the CDR3 reads TGTGCCAGCAGCTTCTCTCAAGTAAGGGGAGGGGATGGCTACACCTTC. This sequence encodes CASSFSQVRGGDGYTF.

This clonotype has ten or more counts. The chain is built from TRBV5-1 and TRBJ1-4; 7 nucleotides line up with TRBD1. The CDR3 length is 13 residues. Germline V gives CDR1 SGHRS, CDR2 YFSETQ. Losses at the gene ends were 4 bases for V and 8 bases for J; bases not matched to a gene: 5. In DNA, the CDR3 is TGCGCCAGCAGCCCACAGGGGTGGGAAAAACTGTTTTTT. Translating gives CASSPQGWEKLFF.

This clonotype has a count of ten or more. This chain uses TRBV2 with TRBJ2-3; the D gene is possibly TRBD2 (5 bases). From germline, CDR1 is SNHLY and CDR2 FYNNEI. The V and J ends lost 3 bases and 5 bases respectively, with 9 bases between them. The CDR3 spans 13 residues. CDR3 protein: CASSEGVVDTQYF. DNA for the CDR3: TGTGCCAGCAGTGAGGGAGTGGTAGATACGCAGTATTTT.